The TCR beta chain under discussion was sequenced for a study of identical twins. This clonotype was detected many times. Between the trimmed V and J ends, which lost 10 bases and 0 bases, there was a span of 21 bases. CDR1 ENHRY and CDR2 SYGVKD come from the germline V gene. The CDR3 runs 17 residues. TCRdb reprocessed the 5' RACE reads via MiXCR and lists one record per CDR3 protein. The repertoire holds a few hundred thousand distinct CDR3 sequences, with roughly an eighth as singletons. In addition, the sample was reused for a study of yellow fever vaccine responses in identical twins.

The chain combines TRBV10-3 with TRBJ2-2; possibly TRBD1 or TRBD2 for D (5 bases each). The TCR comes from a woman under 30 in good health. The sequencing input was CD4+ T cells sorted from blood. The CDR3 DNA follows: TGTGCCACAAGTGCTATGGGGACCGCGGCGAACACCGGGGAGCTGTTTTTT. It is translated as CATSAMGTAANTGELFF.